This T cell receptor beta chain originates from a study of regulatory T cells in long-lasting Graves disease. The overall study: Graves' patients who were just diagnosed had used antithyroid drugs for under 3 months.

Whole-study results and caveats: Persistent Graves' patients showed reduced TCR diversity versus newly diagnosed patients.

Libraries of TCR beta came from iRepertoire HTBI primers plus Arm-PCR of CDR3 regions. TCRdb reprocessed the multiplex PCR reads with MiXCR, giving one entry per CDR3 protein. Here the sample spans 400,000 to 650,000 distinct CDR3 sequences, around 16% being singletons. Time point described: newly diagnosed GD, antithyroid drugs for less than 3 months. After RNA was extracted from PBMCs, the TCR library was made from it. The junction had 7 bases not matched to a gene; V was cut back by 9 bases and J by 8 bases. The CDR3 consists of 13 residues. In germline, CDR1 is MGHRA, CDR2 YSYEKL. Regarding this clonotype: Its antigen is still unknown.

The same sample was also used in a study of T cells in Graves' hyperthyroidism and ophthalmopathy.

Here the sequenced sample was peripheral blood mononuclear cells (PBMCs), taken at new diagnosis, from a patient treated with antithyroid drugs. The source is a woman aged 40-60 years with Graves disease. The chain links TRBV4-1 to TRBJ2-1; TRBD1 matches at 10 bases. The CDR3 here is CASRQGAGYEQFF. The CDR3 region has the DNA TGCGCCAGTAGACAGGGGGCAGGCTATGAGCAGTTCTTC.